Shown below are 17 T cell receptor gamma chains from a single sample sequenced in a study of γδ T cells in repeated Plasmodium falciparum infection. TCRdb re-analyzed the multiplex PCR reads via CATT. The sample lists over 25,000 gamma-chain clones, 2.5% to 3.5% occurring once. Vgamma9/Vdelta2+ and Vdelta2-negative gammadelta T cells were flow-sorted from PBMC for bulk sequencing. Sample: gamma-delta T cells from blood. The source is a pool of human donors (malaria-infected and uninfected, not separated).

This clone was detected many times. J is TRGJ1 or TRGJ2 and V is TRGV3. The J gene is absent in TCRdb and was assigned here via DNA matching to germline. Germline lookup yields CDR1 VTNTFY and CDR2 YDVSTARD (reference sequence). This CDR3 region has 15 residues. Unmatched junction bases numbered 12, after V lost 1 base and J lost 6 bases. CDR3 region: CATWDSPSGRYKKLF. CDR3 DNA: TGTGCCACCTGGGACAGTCCTTCGGGACGTTATAAGAAACTCTTT.

This clone has just a few counts. Given a far larger clone just one base away, this is likely a sequencing read error. The identical CDR3 is also encoded by other nucleotide sequences in the sample. The V and J genes are TRGV9 and TRGJ1 or TRGJ2. TCRdb leaves out the J gene; it was filled in here by matching the DNA to germline. The trim removed 4 bases at V and 3 bases at J, leaving 6 bases unmatched. CDR1 GITISATS and CDR2 ISYDGTV come from the germline V gene (reference sequence). CDR3 length: 13 residues. CDR3 region: CALWETTYYKKLF. In nucleotides, the CDR3 is TGTGCCTTGTGGGAAACAACTTATTATAAGAAACTCTTT.

This clone was recorded at least ten times. This sequence joins TRGV4 and TRGJ1 or TRGJ2. The length of the CDR3 is 12 residues. Germline CDR1 reads EGSTGY; CDR2 reads YDSYTSSV. The J segment lost 7 bases and the V segment lost 0 bases, leaving 3 bases of the junction unmatched. In DNA form, the CDR3 reads TGTGCCACCTGGGATGGGCTATATAAGAAACTCTTT. It is translated as CATWDGLYKKLF.

The rearrangement joins TRGV9 to TRGJ1 or TRGJ2. TCRdb carries no J gene annotation; the J gene was assigned here by matching the DNA with germline. The ends lost 2 bases at V and 9 bases at J; junction bases unmatched: 10. The CDR3 is made up of 13 amino acids. Germline CDR1 and CDR2: GITISATS and ISYDGTV (reference sequence). The CDR3 coding sequence is TGTGCCTTGTGGGAGGATAAGGGGGGTAAGAAACTCTTT. Translation: CALWEDKGGKKLF.

This clone is medium-sized by share. This clone may be a read error of a much larger clone one base away. Additional DNA sequences in this sample encode the identical CDR3. This chain links TRGV9 with TRGJP. The junction had 2 bases not matched to a gene; V was cut back by 2 bases and J by 4 bases. The CDR3 length is 16 residues. From germline, CDR1 is GITISATS and CDR2 ISYDGTV (reference sequence). This CDR3 is CALWEDQELGKKIKVF. CDR3 DNA sequence: TGTGCCTTGTGGGAGGATCAAGAGTTGGGCAAAAAAATCAAGGTATTT.

A remark on this clone: An end of the junction differs from the germline gene, which may be a read error. V usage is TRGV9 and J usage is TRGJ1 or TRGJ2. TCRdb offers no J gene call, so here the DNA was matched to germline to obtain one. The CDR3 has 13 amino acids. Germline V gene sequence: CDR1 GITISATS, CDR2 ISYDGTV (reference sequence). This chain's CDR3 is CALREVTTDKKLF. The CDR3 coding sequence is TGTGCCTTGCGGGAGGTCACCACTGATAAGAAACTCTTT.

This clone was seen a few times. A single base is all that separates this from a far larger clone, so a read error is likely. This sample includes further DNA sequences coding for the same CDR3. The chain joins TRGV4 to TRGJ1 or TRGJ2. In the absence of a J gene in TCRdb, the DNA was matched to germline to assign it here. The germline CDR1 and CDR2 sequences are EGSTGY and YDSYTSSV. The CDR3 runs to 14 residues. Here the CDR3 DNA reads TGTGCCACCTGGGATTTGGGGAATTACTATAAGAAACTCTTT. As protein: CATWDLGNYYKKLF.

This clone was recorded at least ten times. This chain links TRGV4 with TRGJ1 or TRGJ2. CDR1 and CDR2 from the germline V gene are EGSTGY and YDSYTSSV. After removal of 6 bases from V and 6 bases from J, the junction contained 8 bases not matched to a gene. The CDR3 runs to 12 residues. CDR3 in amino acids: CATWIRGYKKLF. The CDR3 bases are TGTGCCACCTGGATCAGGGGTTATAAGAAACTCTTT.

The sample holds a few counts of this clone. With only one base between it and a far larger clone, this is likely a read error. Other DNA sequences in the sample encode the same CDR3. This chain uses TRGV9 with TRGJP. Because TCRdb records no J gene, it was assigned here through a match of the DNA to germline. The germline V gene has CDR1 GITISATS and CDR2 ISYDGTV (reference sequence). The CDR3 sequence is 17 residues long. The CDR3 DNA is TGTGCCTTGTGGGAGGCACCGCAAGAGTTGGGCAAAAAGATCAAGGTATTT. This encodes CALWEAPQELGKKIKVF.

This clone was found many times. The mismatch at residue 6 between this DNA's translation and the TCRdb protein of a much larger clone likely reflects a read error; the protein shown is translated from the DNA. V and J are TRGV9 and TRGJ1 or TRGJ2. TCRdb is silent on the J gene; assignment here came from matching the DNA to germline. Germline V gene sequence: CDR1 GITISATS, CDR2 ISYDGTV (reference sequence). After removal of 2 bases from V and 8 bases from J, the junction contained 12 bases not matched to a gene. This CDR3 has 14 amino acids. The CDR3 region has the DNA TGTGCCTTGTGGGAGGCCCCCCATGGGGATAAGAAACTCTTT. This gives the protein CALWEAPHGDKKLF.

At least ten counts were recorded for this clone. The CDR3 sequence: CALWESSGYKKLF. The CDR3 DNA sequence: TGTGCCTTGTGGGAGTCTAGTGGTTATAAGAAACTCTTT. V is TRGV9 and J is TRGJ1 or TRGJ2. No J segment appears in TCRdb, so it was assigned here by matching the sequence to germline. The CDR3 length is 13 residues. Germline V gene lookup returns CDR1 GITISATS and CDR2 ISYDGTV (reference sequence). Trimming cost V 3 bases and J 6 bases; bases outside gene matches: 8.

As to this clone: No DNA is shown, since the ends of the CDR3 on it are uncertain; the CDR3 is the one TCRdb lists. The J gene has no call, while the V gene is TRGV4. The CDR3 is 24 residues long, ends included. Germline V gives CDR1 EGSTGY, CDR2 YDSYTSSV. CDR3 in amino acids: CAILLKMTLESITVPPGMDYKKLF.

In the case of this clone: TCRdb has a much larger clone's protein, which differs at residue 10 from the translation of this DNA, likely because of a read error; what is shown is the protein translated from the DNA. This chain connects TRGV3 to TRGJ1 or TRGJ2. Here the J gene came from matching the DNA to germline, since TCRdb omits it. The CDR3 has 13 amino acids. V lost 3 bases, J lost 12 bases, and 14 bases stayed unmatched. From germline, CDR1 is VTNTFY and CDR2 YDVSTARD (reference sequence). The CDR3 loop is CATWDARVKGKLF. CDR3 bases: TGTGCCACCTGGGACGCCAGGGTGAAGGGGAAACTCTTT.

This clone has a single count. The CDR3 DNA is TGTGCCTTGTGGGAGGTAAAGGGTCGAAAGAAACTCTTT. Protein: CALWEVKGRKKLF. The V and J genes are TRGV9 and TRGJ1 or TRGJ2. TCRdb is silent on the J gene; assignment here came from matching the DNA to germline. The CDR3 totals 13 residues. Per germline, CDR1 GITISATS and CDR2 ISYDGTV (reference sequence). The trim removed 1 base at V and 10 bases at J, leaving 10 bases unmatched.

In regard to this clone: This may stem from a read error, because a much larger clone lies one nucleotide away. The chain employs TRGV9 and TRGJ1 or TRGJ2. The J gene, missing from TCRdb, was assigned here through DNA to germline matching. CDR1 is GITISATS and CDR2 is ISYDGTV in the germline V gene (reference sequence). The CDR3 is 14 residues long. The DNA for the CDR3 is TGTGCCTCGTGGGAGCCATGCGCTTTTTATAAGAAACTCTTT. Its protein product is CASWEPCAFYKKLF.

Worth noting for this clone: A read error likely explains this, since a far larger clone differs by one base. The identical CDR3 is also encoded by other nucleotide sequences in the sample. The rearrangement uses TRGV9 and TRGJP. TCRdb records no J gene; here it was assigned by comparing the DNA to germline. The CDR3 is 17 amino acids. CDR1 is GITISATS and CDR2 is ISYDGTV in the germline V gene (reference sequence). The CDR3 sequence is CALWEVHQELGKKIKVF. The CDR3 DNA reads as TGTGCCCTGTGGGAGGTCCATCAAGAGTTGGGCAAAAAAATCAAGGTATTT.

This clone has only a few counts. A single base is all that separates this from a far larger clone, so a read error is likely. Other DNA sequences in this specimen translate into the identical CDR3. The chain employs TRGV9 and TRGJ1 or TRGJ2. The J gene, not given by TCRdb, was assigned here from a germline match of the nucleotide sequence. CDR3 size: 14 residues. The germline CDR1 and CDR2 sequences are GITISATS and ISYDGTV (reference sequence). CDR3 sequence: CALWEANPRYKKLF. DNA of the CDR3: TGTGCCTTATGGGAGGCGAATCCTCGGTATAAGAAACTCTTT.